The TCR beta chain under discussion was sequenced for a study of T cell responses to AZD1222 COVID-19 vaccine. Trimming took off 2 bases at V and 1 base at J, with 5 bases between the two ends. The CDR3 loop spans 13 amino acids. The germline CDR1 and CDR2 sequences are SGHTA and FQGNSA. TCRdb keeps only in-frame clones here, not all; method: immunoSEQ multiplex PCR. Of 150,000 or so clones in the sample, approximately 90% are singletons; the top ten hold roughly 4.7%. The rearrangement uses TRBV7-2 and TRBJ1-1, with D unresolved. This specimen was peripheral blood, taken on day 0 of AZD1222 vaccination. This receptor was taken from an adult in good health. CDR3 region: CASSLLQNTEAFF. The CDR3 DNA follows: TGTGCCAGCAGCTTATTACAGAACACTGAAGCTTTCTTT.